The sequence of this T cell receptor beta chain was determined in a study of T-cell reconstitution after alpha-beta-depleted transplantation in children. This clonotype was seen a few times. What it binds is unknown. Study-wide results and limits: It was reported that alpha-beta T cells came from several hundred expanded graft clones (about two months after transplant).

The CDR3 runs 14 residues. Trimming cost V 4 bases and J 1 base; bases outside gene matches: 4. The authors prepared the TCRbeta library with unique molecular identifiers. Each CDR3 protein is one row after TCRdb ran MiXCR on the PCR reads. The repertoire includes 750,000 to 950,000 distinct CDR3 sequences, 16% of them detected once, and about 4.6% sits in the top ten. The chain joins TRBV12-3 or TRBV12-4 to TRBJ2-7, with TRBD1 matching over 7 bases. The sequenced sample was PBMCs, mostly from graft donor cells, obtained 360 days after TCRalphabeta/CD19-depleted stem cell transplant. The receptor was derived from a male patient between 5 and 17 years old who had a stem cell transplant for acute lymphoblastic leukemia, so the T cells may come from the graft donor. CDR3 DNA: TGTGCCAGCAGTTCCCGACAGGGTTCCTACGAGCAGTACTTC. As protein: CASSSRQGSYEQYF.